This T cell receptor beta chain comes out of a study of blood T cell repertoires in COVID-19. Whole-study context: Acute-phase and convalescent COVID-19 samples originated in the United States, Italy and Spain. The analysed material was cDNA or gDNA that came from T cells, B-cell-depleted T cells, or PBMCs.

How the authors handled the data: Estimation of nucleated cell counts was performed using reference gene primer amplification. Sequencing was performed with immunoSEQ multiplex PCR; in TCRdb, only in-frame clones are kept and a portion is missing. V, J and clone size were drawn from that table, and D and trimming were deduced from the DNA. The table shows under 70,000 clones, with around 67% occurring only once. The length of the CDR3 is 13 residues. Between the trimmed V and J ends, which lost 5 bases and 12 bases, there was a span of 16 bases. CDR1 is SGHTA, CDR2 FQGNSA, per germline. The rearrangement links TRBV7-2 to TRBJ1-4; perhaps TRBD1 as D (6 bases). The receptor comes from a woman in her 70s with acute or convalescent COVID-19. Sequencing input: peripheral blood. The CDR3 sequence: CASSLETGRQLFF. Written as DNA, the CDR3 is TGTGCCAGCAGCCTCGAGACAGGTCGTCAACTGTTTTTT.